One T cell receptor beta chain is described in this entry. Per the original data handling: The authors estimated nucleated cell counts from reference gene primer amplification. Generated by immunoSEQ multiplex PCR, the TCRdb table keeps only in-frame clones and is missing some. V, J and clone size are taken as reported in that table, and D and trimming were inferred from the DNA itself. The data show a few hundred thousand clones, more than 65% seen once. The data derive from a study of blood T cell repertoires in COVID-19. The CDR3 loop spans 13 amino acids. CDR1 is SGHNT and CDR2 is YENEEA in the germline V gene. V was clipped by 8 bases and J by 4 bases, with 13 bases between them.

J is TRBJ2-3 and V is TRBV11-3, with D maybe TRBD2 (6 bases). Input material: peripheral blood. The TCR sequence derives from a middle-aged woman who had recovered from COVID-19. DNA for the CDR3: TGTGCCAGCTCTCAGGGAGGTGCAGATACGCAGTATTTT. This codes for CASSQGGADTQYF.